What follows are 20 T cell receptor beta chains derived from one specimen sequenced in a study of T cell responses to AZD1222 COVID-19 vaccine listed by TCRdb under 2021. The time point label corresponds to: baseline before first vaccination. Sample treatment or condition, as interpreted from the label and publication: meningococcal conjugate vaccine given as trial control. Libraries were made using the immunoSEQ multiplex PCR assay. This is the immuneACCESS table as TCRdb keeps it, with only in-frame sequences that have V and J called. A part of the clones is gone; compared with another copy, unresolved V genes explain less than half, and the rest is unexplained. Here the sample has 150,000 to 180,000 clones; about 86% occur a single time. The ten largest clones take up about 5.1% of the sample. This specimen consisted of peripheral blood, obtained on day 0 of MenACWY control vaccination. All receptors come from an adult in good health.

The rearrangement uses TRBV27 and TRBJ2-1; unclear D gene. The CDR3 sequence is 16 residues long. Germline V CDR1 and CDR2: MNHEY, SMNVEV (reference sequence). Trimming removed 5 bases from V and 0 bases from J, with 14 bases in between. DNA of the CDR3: TGTGCCAGCAGTCCTAGGACGGCTAGCTCCTACAATGAGCAGTTCTTC. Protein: CASSPRTASSYNEQFF.

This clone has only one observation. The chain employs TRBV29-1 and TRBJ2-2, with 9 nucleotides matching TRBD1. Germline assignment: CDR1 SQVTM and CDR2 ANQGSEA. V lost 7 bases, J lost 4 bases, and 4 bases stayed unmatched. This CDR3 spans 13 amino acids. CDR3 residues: CSGGQGSTGELFF. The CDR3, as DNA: TGCAGCGGAGGACAGGGGAGCACCGGGGAGCTGTTTTTT.

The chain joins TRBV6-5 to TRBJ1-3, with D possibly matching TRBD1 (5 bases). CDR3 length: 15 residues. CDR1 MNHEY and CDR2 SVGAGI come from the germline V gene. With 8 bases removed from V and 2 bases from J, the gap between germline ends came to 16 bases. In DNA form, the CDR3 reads TGTGCCAGCTCACCACTGGGGGGTACTGGAAACACCATATATTTT. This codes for CASSPLGGTGNTIYF.

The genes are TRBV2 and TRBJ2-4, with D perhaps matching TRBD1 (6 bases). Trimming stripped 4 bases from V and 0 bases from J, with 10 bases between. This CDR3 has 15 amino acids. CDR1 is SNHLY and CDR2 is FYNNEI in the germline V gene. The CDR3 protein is CASSARQAAKNIQYF. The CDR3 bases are TGTGCCAGCAGTGCCCGACAGGCAGCCAAAAACATTCAGTACTTC.

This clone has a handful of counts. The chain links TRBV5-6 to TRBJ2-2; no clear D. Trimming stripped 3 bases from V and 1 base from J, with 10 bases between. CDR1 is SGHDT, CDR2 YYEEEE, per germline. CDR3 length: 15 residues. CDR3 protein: CASSSLTVNTGELFF. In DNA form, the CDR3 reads TGTGCCAGCAGCTCCCTAACCGTGAACACCGGGGAGCTGTTTTTT. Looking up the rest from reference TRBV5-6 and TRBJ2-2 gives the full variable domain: DAGVTQSPTHLIKTRGQQVTLRCSPKSGHDTVSWYQQALGQGPQFIFQYYEEEERQRGNFPDRFSGHQFPNYSSELNVNALLLGDSALYLCASSSLTVNTGELFFGEGSRLTVL.

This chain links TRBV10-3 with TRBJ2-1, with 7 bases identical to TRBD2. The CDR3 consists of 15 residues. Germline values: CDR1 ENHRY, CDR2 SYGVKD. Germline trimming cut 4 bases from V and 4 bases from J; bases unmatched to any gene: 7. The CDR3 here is CAISALAGEYNEQFF. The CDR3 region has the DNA TGTGCCATCAGTGCCCTTGCGGGAGAGTACAATGAGCAGTTCTTC.

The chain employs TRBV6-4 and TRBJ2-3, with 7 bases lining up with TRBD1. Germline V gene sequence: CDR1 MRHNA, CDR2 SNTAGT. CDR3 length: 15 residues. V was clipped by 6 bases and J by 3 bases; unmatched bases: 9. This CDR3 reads CASSPSGTVTDTQYF. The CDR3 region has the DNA TGTGCCAGCAGCCCGTCCGGGACAGTTACAGATACGCAGTATTTT.

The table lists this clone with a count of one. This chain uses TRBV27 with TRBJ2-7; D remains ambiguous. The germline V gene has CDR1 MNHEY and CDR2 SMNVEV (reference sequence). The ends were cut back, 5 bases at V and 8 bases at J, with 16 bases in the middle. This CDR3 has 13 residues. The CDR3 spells CASSPPRLSKQYF. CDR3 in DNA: TGTGCCAGCAGTCCCCCGCGGCTCTCAAAGCAGTACTTC.

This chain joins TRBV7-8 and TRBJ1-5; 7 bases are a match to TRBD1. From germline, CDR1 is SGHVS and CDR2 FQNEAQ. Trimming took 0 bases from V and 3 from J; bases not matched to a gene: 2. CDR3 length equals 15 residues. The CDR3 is CASSLAGTANQPQHF. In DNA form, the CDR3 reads TGTGCCAGCAGCTTAGCAGGGACAGCCAATCAGCCCCAGCATTTT.

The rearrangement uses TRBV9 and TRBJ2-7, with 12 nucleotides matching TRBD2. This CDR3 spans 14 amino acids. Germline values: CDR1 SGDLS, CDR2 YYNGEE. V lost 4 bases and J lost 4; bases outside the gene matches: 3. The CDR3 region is CASSPGTSGYEQYF. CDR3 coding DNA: TGTGCCAGCAGCCCCGGGACTAGCGGGTACGAGCAGTACTTC.

The CDR3 DNA follows: TGTGCCAGCAGCTATGGGGGTGGCGATCAGCCCCAGCATTTT. Translating gives CASSYGGGDQPQHF. V gene TRBV7-2 combines with J gene TRBJ1-5; TRBD1 might be the D (5 bases). Deletions cut 4 bases from V and 5 bases from J, with 12 bases between. This CDR3 region has 14 residues. Germline loops: CDR1 SGHTA, CDR2 FQGNSA.

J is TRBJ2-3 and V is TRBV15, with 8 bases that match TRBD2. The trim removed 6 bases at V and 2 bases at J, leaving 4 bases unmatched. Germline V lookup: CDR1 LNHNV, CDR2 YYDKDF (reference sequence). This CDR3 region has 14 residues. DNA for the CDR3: TGTGCCACCAGGCCGGGGGGGAACACAGATACGCAGTATTTT. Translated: CATRPGGNTDTQYF.

CDR3 region: CASSPLNTEAFF. CDR3 sequence (DNA): TGTGCCAGCTCACCCTTGAACACTGAAGCTTTCTTT. The chain employs TRBV18 and TRBJ1-1; D uncertain. The CDR3 covers 12 residues. Germline CDR1 and CDR2: KGHSH and LQKENI. V lost 3 bases and J 0 bases, leaving 2 bases between the germline ends.

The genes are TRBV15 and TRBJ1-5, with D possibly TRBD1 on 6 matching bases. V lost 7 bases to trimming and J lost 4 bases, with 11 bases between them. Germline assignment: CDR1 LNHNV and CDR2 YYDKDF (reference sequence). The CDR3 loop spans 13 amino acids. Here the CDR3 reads CATIGGLNQPQHF. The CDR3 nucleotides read TGTGCCACCATCGGGGGGCTGAATCAGCCCCAGCATTTT.

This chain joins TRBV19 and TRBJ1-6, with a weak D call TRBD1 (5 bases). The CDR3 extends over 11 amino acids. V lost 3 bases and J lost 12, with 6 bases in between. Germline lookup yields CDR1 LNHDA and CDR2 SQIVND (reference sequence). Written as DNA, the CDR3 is TGTGCCAGTAGTATTGGGGGACCCCTCCACTTT. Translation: CASSIGGPLHF.

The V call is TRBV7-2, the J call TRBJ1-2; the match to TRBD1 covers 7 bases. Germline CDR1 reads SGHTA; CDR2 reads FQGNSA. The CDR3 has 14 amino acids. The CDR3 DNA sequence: TGTGCGATTAGTCCGACAGGGACTAACTATGGCTACACCTTC. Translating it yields CAISPTGTNYGYTF.

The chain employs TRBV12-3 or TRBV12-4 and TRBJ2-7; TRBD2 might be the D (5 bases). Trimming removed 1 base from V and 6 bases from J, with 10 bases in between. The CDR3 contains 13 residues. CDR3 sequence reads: CASSLGPGSEQYV. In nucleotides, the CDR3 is TGTGCCAGCAGTTTAGGACCTGGGAGCGAGCAGTACGTC.

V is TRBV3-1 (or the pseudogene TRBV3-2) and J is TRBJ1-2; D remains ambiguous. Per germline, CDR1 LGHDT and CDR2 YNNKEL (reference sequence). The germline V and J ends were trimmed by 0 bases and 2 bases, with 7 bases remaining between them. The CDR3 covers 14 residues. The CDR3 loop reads CASSQEGGNYGYTF. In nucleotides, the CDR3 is TGTGCCAGCAGCCAAGAGGGTGGGAACTATGGCTACACCTTC.

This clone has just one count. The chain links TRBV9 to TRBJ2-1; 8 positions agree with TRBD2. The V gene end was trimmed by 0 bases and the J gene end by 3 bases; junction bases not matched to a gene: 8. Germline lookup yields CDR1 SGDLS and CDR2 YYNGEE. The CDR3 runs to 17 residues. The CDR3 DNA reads TGTGCCAGCAGCGTAGCTACGGGGGGACTAGGCTACAATGAGCAGTTCTTC. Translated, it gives CASSVATGGLGYNEQFF.

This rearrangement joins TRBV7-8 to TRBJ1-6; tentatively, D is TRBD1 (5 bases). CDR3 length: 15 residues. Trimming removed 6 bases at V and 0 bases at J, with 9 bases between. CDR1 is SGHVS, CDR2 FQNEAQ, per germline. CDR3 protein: CASREGHSYNSPLHF. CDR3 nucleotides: TGTGCCAGCAGGGAGGGGCACTCCTATAATTCACCCCTCCACTTT. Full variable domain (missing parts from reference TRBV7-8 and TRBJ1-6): GAGVSQSPRYKVAKRGQDVALRCDPISGHVSLFWYQQALGQGPEFLTYFQNEAQLDKSGLPSDRFFAERPEGSVSTLKIQRTQQEDSAVYLCASREGHSYNSPLHFGNGTRLTVT.